The clone carrying this T cell receptor (beta chain) showed up just once. The sample comes from a study of blood T cell repertoires in COVID-19. At the level of the study: The study drew acute and convalescent COVID-19 samples from the United States, Italy and Spain. The analysed material was cDNA or gDNA that came from T cells, B-cell-depleted T cells, or PBMCs.

How the authors handled the data: Reference gene primers were amplified, and this amplification served to estimate nucleated cell counts. This table comes from immunoSEQ multiplex PCR, and its TCRdb copy is limited to in-frame clones, with some not included. V and J calls and clone size come straight from that table; D and trimming were deduced from the DNA. This table has roughly 250,000 clones, 82% appearing once. The source is a woman aged 60-75 years with active or convalescent COVID-19. The sequencing input was peripheral blood.

The CDR3 loop reads CASSSAGTGLNTGELFF. The CDR3 DNA is TGTGCCAGCAGTTCAGCCGGGACAGGGTTGAACACCGGGGAGCTGTTTTTT. The gene calls are TRBV27 and TRBJ2-2, with 9 nucleotides matching TRBD1. Germline CDR1 reads MNHEY; CDR2 reads SMNVEV (reference sequence). The CDR3 consists of 17 residues. V shed 4 bases and J 1 base; nucleotides not matched to a gene: 7.